The clone carrying this TCR beta chain was seen at least ten times. Its antigen is not known. These data come from a study of early T cells in non-severe SARS-CoV-2 infection. Looking at the study overall: The study sequenced bulk RNA from unsorted whole blood, with chains unpaired. Findings of the study overall: Anti-spike CD8 specificities were favored by VDJdb matching, whose results missed private and CD4 specificities.

Germline CDR1 MNHEY, CDR2 SVGAGI. CDR3 length: 15 residues. V shed 0 bases and J shed 1 base, with 9 bases lying between them. Unique molecular identifiers were affixed to single, distinct cDNA molecules. TCRdb redid the calling of the 5' RACE reads with MiXCR, one entry per CDR3 protein. The table includes roughly 66,000 distinct CDR3 sequences, around 9% detected once. The specimen was whole blood. The V call is TRBV6-5, the J call TRBJ1-1; D is perhaps TRBD1 (5 bases). This receptor was taken from an adult who was a healthcare worker with PCR-confirmed SARS-CoV-2 infection or an uninfected control (not recorded which). The CDR3 DNA is TGTGCCAGCAGTTACTCGGACGGGGGGAACACTGAAGCTTTCTTT. Encoded protein: CASSYSDGGNTEAFF.